The present entry profiles one TCR beta chain with its context. What it binds is unknown. This record belongs to a study of CD8 T cells in ankylosing spondylitis. Overall study findings and caveats: Relatively scarce in peripheral blood, disease-linked clones were CD8+. In the blood and synovial fluid of reactive arthritis, some motif variants had been previously reported. Disease-associated clones were reportedly significantly overrepresented in matched ankylosing spondylitis synovial fluid. Ankylosing spondylitis blood appeared to carry a characteristic TCR beta motif of roughly eight highly homologous variants.

Quantitative 5'-RACE was performed with molecular barcodes, and it yielded the TCR beta libraries. TCRdb passed the 5' RACE reads through MiXCR, listing each CDR3 protein once. The data contain hundreds of thousands of distinct CDR3 sequences, 20% to 30% of them singletons. The germline CDR1 and CDR2 sequences are LNHDA and SQIVND (reference sequence). The CDR3 is made up of 15 amino acids. V was cut by 6 bases and J by 0 bases, with 14 bases left in between. The genes are TRBV19 and TRBJ1-1; the D gene is possibly TRBD1 (6 bases). The source of this sequence is a male donor with ankylosing spondylitis. Sequenced: blood, either unsorted or a sorted T cell fraction (not recorded which). The DNA for the CDR3 is TGTGCCAGTAGCCCTTGGGGGGGCCTGAACACTGAAGCTTTCTTT. Protein: CASSPWGGLNTEAFF.